These 32 T cell receptor beta chains share one sample of origin, sequenced in a study of response to subunit inactivated influenza vaccine. TCRdb reprocessed the RT-PCR reads via MiXCR and lists one record per CDR3 protein. The data show almost 600,000 distinct CDR3 sequences, with 12% to 15% seen just once and around 10% held by the top ten. Here the sequenced sample was PBMCs from blood, taken roughly 12 days after vaccination. All receptors derive from a man between 50 and 59 years old who received an inactivated influenza vaccine.

This clonotype was observed a handful of times. The chain has TRBV6-5 and TRBJ1-2; D possibly corresponds to TRBD1 (6 bases). Germline values: CDR1 MNHEY, CDR2 SVGAGI. The CDR3 covers 14 residues. V was cut by 5 bases and J by 4 bases, with 14 bases left in between. The CDR3 coding sequence is TGTGCCAGCAGTACCTCGGACAGTGCCTATGGCTACACCTTC. As protein: CASSTSDSAYGYTF.

This rearrangement joins TRBV28 to TRBJ1-3; a possible D gene is TRBD1 (5 bases). Deletions cut 5 bases from V and 1 base from J, with 12 bases between. Looked up from germline, CDR1 is MDHEN and CDR2 is SYDVKM. The CDR3 consists of 15 residues. The CDR3 sequence: CASSPTRQSGNTIYF. The CDR3, as DNA: TGTGCCAGCAGTCCAACCCGACAGTCTGGAAACACCATATATTTT.

This clonotype came up a few times. This chain joins TRBV5-5 and TRBJ2-2, with unresolved D. This CDR3 contains 15 residues. The V gene's germline CDR1 is SGHKS and CDR2 YYEKEE (reference sequence). V lost 5 bases and J lost 6, with 17 bases in between. The CDR3 coding sequence is TGTGCCAGCAGTCCTTCGGGCACCTCAGCCGGGGAGCTGTTTTTT. It is translated as CASSPSGTSAGELFF.

This clonotype was counted between two and nine times. V and J are TRBV4-3 and TRBJ1-1; D unclear. The CDR3 contains 14 residues. The germline V gene has CDR1 LGHNA and CDR2 YSLEER. V was trimmed by 1 base and J by 1 base, leaving 7 bases between them. The CDR3 reads CASSQAGPNTEAFF. In DNA form, the CDR3 reads TGCGCCAGCAGCCAAGCGGGCCCGAACACTGAAGCTTTCTTT.

The J gene is TRBJ2-7, the V gene TRBV11-2; 8 bases are shared with TRBD2. Germline-derived CDR1 and CDR2 are SGHAT and FQNNGV. Trimming took 1 base from V and 4 from J; bases not matched to a gene: 3. The CDR3 has 14 amino acids. CDR3 sequence: CASSLVAGLYEQYF. CDR3 nucleotide sequence: TGTGCCAGCAGCTTAGTAGCGGGATTATACGAGCAGTACTTC.

Only a few counts were recorded for this clonotype. This chain joins TRBV5-1 and TRBJ1-5, with TRBD1 matching 7 bases. The V gene's germline CDR1 is SGHRS and CDR2 YFSETQ. The CDR3 totals 15 residues. V lost 2 bases and J lost 4; bases outside the gene matches: 6. CDR3 DNA sequence: TGCGCCAGCAGCTTAGGGACAGATACAAATCAGCCCCAGCATTTT. Translation gives CASSLGTDTNQPQHF.

J is TRBJ1-2 and V is TRBV3-1, with D possibly TRBD1 on 6 matching bases. The germline V and J ends were trimmed by 4 bases and 14 bases, with 17 bases remaining between them. The germline gives CDR1 LGHDT, CDR2 YNNKEL (reference sequence). The CDR3 has 12 amino acids. The CDR3 loop reads CASSPPFRDKTF. In DNA form, the CDR3 reads TGTGCCAGCAGCCCCCCCTTCCGGGACAAGACCTTC.

This rearrangement joins TRBV12-3 or TRBV12-4 to TRBJ2-2; the match to TRBD1 covers 9 bases. After removal of 8 bases from V and 6 bases from J, the junction contained 10 bases not matched to a gene. The CDR3 spans 15 residues. The CDR3 DNA is TGTGCCAGCCAAACAGGGGGCGTGTTATCCGGGGAGCTGTTTTTT. This codes for CASQTGGVLSGELFF.

This clonotype was detected ten times or more. The V call is TRBV28, the J call TRBJ2-7; 8 bases match TRBD1. The germline gives CDR1 MDHEN, CDR2 SYDVKM. The V and J ends lost 7 bases and 5 bases, in that order; junction bases with no gene match: 10. The CDR3 is made up of 14 amino acids. CDR3 sequence reads: CASISDRVRNEQYF. CDR3 DNA: TGTGCCAGCATCTCGGACAGGGTTCGGAACGAGCAGTACTTC.

CDR3 sequence reads: CASSRGGVNTEAFF. The CDR3 region has the DNA TGTGCCAGCAGCCGAGGAGGGGTGAACACTGAAGCTTTCTTT. The V gene is TRBV12-3 or TRBV12-4, the J gene TRBJ1-1; weak D call: TRBD1 (5 bases). This CDR3 region has 14 residues. Trimming pared 6 bases from V and 0 bases from J, leaving 11 bases between.

A few counts support this clonotype. The chain has TRBV5-4 and TRBJ1-6; TRBD1 matches at 7 bases. With 3 bases clipped from V and 6 bases from J, the junction kept 9 bases outside the gene matches. The germline CDR1 and CDR2 sequences are SGHNT and YYREEE (reference sequence). This CDR3 contains 16 residues. CDR3 protein: CASSSARGIGNSPLHF. The CDR3, as DNA: TGTGCCAGCAGCTCCGCCAGGGGGATTGGTAATTCACCCCTCCACTTT.

The table lists this clonotype with a few counts. The V gene is TRBV7-9, the J gene TRBJ1-5; 8 bases are a match to TRBD1. CDR1 is SEHNR and CDR2 is FQNEAQ in the germline V gene (reference sequence). V was clipped by 8 bases and J by 7 bases; unmatched bases: 7. The CDR3 contains 13 residues. CDR3 nucleotides: TGTGCCAGCGGCGGACAGGGCGACCAGCCCCAGCATTTT. This encodes CASGGQGDQPQHF.

This clonotype was counted a few times. This rearrangement joins TRBV20-1 to TRBJ2-5; 9 bases map to TRBD2. CDR1 and CDR2 (germline): DFQATT, SNEGSKA (reference sequence). CDR3 size: 14 residues. The V segment lost 6 bases and the J segment 5 bases; nucleotides outside the gene matches: 10. CDR3 nucleotide sequence: TGCAGTGCCGCTAGCGGGGCCGTTTCCGAGACCCAGTACTTC. Protein: CSAASGAVSETQYF.

The chain links TRBV20-1 to TRBJ2-3; D is uncertain. The CDR3 runs 12 residues. Between the trimmed V and J ends, which lost 3 bases and 4 bases, there was a span of 8 bases. Germline-derived CDR1 and CDR2 are DFQATT and SNEGSKA (reference sequence). In DNA form, the CDR3 reads TGCAGTGCTAGGAGTCTGGCAGATACGCAGTATTTT. This gives the protein CSARSLADTQYF.

Many counts were recorded for this clonotype. The rearrangement joins TRBV28 to TRBJ1-5, with a tentative D call TRBD1 (5 bases). CDR3 length: 15 amino acids. CDR1 and CDR2 from the germline V gene are MDHEN and SYDVKM. With 3 bases removed from V and 0 bases from J, the gap between germline ends came to 9 bases. The chain's CDR3 is CASSFWGSSNQPQHF. CDR3 DNA: TGTGCCAGCAGTTTCTGGGGGAGTAGCAATCAGCCCCAGCATTTT.

This clonotype was counted at least ten times. This chain connects TRBV27 to TRBJ2-7; 10 bases line up with TRBD1. Germline lookup yields CDR1 MNHEY and CDR2 SMNVEV (reference sequence). J was trimmed by 3 bases and V by 5 bases; bases with no gene match: 7. This CDR3 region has 15 residues. This CDR3 reads CASSILGQGIYEQYF. The CDR3 region has the DNA TGTGCCAGCAGTATCCTGGGACAGGGGATCTACGAGCAGTACTTC.

For the CDR3, the DNA is TGTGCCAGTAGTAAAGGACTAGCGGGTCACAATGAGCAGTTCTTC. Its translation: CASSKGLAGHNEQFF. This chain links TRBV19 with TRBJ2-1, with 11 bases fitting TRBD2. This CDR3 spans 15 amino acids. CDR1 is LNHDA and CDR2 is SQIVND in the germline V gene (reference sequence). J gave up 5 bases and V 4 bases, and 4 bases lay outside the gene matches.

The rearrangement uses TRBV5-1 and TRBJ2-5; tentative D call: TRBD2 (6 bases). This CDR3 region has 15 residues. Germline V CDR1 and CDR2: SGHRS, YFSETQ. The V end was cut by 0 bases, the J end by 4 bases, with 13 bases between. CDR3 bases: TGCGCCAGCAGCTTGGTCCTAGCGAGAAGAGAGACCCAGTACTTC. It codes for CASSLVLARRETQYF. Complete variable domain (other parts from reference TRBV5-1 and TRBJ2-5): KAGVTQTPRYLIKTRGQQVTLSCSPISGHRSVSWYQQTPGQGLQFLFEYFSETQRNKGNFPGRFSGRQFSNSRSEMNVSTLELGDSALYLCASSLVLARRETQYFGPGTRLLVL.

This clonotype was seen a handful of times. The J gene is TRBJ2-7, the V gene TRBV5-1, with TRBD1 matching 9 bases. J lost 2 bases, V lost 4 bases, and 4 bases had no gene match. This CDR3 has 14 residues. Germline CDR1 is SGHRS and CDR2 is YFSETQ. Here the CDR3 DNA reads TGCGCCAGCAGCACGGGACAGGGCCCCTACGAGCAGTACTTC. This gives the protein CASSTGQGPYEQYF.

This clonotype was seen repeatedly, ten times or more. This chain uses TRBV10-3 with TRBJ1-2, with D possibly matching TRBD1 (5 bases). Trimming left V 6 bases short and J 4 bases short, with 12 bases between. This CDR3 contains 13 residues. Germline assignment: CDR1 ENHRY and CDR2 SYGVKD. CDR3 DNA: TGTGCCATCAGAGGGGAAAACGGCTATGGCTACACCTTC. Its protein is CAIRGENGYGYTF.

This CDR3 is CASSQEGGIMNTEAFF. The DNA of the CDR3 is TGTGCCAGCAGCCAAGAGGGCGGAATCATGAACACTGAAGCTTTCTTT. The rearrangement joins TRBV3-1 to TRBJ1-1; D is ambiguous. The CDR3 totals 16 residues. CDR1 is LGHDT and CDR2 is YNNKEL in the germline V gene (reference sequence). V lost 0 bases to trimming and J lost 0 bases, with 11 bases between them.

The table lists this clonotype with a few counts. The V call is TRBV3-1, the J call TRBJ2-1; D might be TRBD2 (5 bases). Germline CDR1 is LGHDT and CDR2 is YNNKEL (reference sequence). The CDR3 covers 16 residues. V was pared by 0 bases and J by 0 bases, with 9 bases between. CDR3 sequence (DNA): TGTGCCAGCAGCCAAGATGCGGGCTACTCCTACAATGAGCAGTTCTTC. Protein sequence: CASSQDAGYSYNEQFF.

This clonotype was detected only a few times. The rearrangement links TRBV19 to TRBJ1-5, with D possibly TRBD1 on 5 matching bases. Trimming removed 2 bases at V and 3 bases at J, with 14 bases between. The germline V gene has CDR1 LNHDA and CDR2 SQIVND (reference sequence). The CDR3 totals 16 residues. CDR3 region: CASSIPVDSSNQPQHF. In nucleotides, the CDR3 is TGTGCCAGTAGTATACCCGTCGACAGCTCCAATCAGCCCCAGCATTTT.

This clonotype was found a few times. CDR3: CASSYSAGGPRRNIQYF. DNA for the CDR3: TGTGCCAGCAGTTACTCGGCGGGGGGGCCGAGAAGAAACATTCAGTACTTC. V usage is TRBV6-2 or TRBV6-3 and J usage is TRBJ2-4, with 9 bases lining up with TRBD2. The junction had 9 bases not matched to a gene; V was cut back by 0 bases and J by 6 bases. This CDR3 comprises 17 residues. Germline CDR1 is MNHEY and CDR2 is SVGEGT.

The V and J genes are TRBV20-1 and TRBJ2-5; tentative D call: TRBD2 (7 bases). Deletions cut 3 bases from V and 3 bases from J, with 20 bases between. The CDR3 has 16 residues. CDR1 DFQATT and CDR2 SNEGSKA come from the germline V gene (reference sequence). CDR3 sequence reads: CSARSWRGGSEETQYF. CDR3 sequence (DNA): TGCAGTGCTAGGTCGTGGAGGGGGGGATCCGAAGAGACCCAGTACTTC.

Only a few counts were recorded for this clonotype. This chain links TRBV5-6 with TRBJ2-7, with 7 bases aligning to TRBD2. After removal of 0 bases from V and 2 bases from J, the junction contained 5 bases not matched to a gene. Germline V lookup: CDR1 SGHDT, CDR2 YYEEEE. The CDR3 consists of 15 residues. CDR3 in DNA: TGTGCCAGCAGCTTGGTTCGGCGGGGGACCTACGAGCAGTACTTC. Translated, it gives CASSLVRRGTYEQYF.

Details on this clonotype: Likely a read error: the CDR3 ends without its conserved phenylalanine or tryptophan. The J gene is TRBJ2-2, the V gene TRBV19; D might be TRBD2 (5 bases). Germline V CDR1 and CDR2: LNHDA, SQIVND (reference sequence). The CDR3 runs to 16 residues. The germline V and J ends were trimmed by 5 bases and 0 bases, with 13 bases remaining between them. The CDR3 bases are TGTGCCAGTAGTGAGGCGGGCACCCCGAACACCGGGGAGCTGTTTTAT. Amino acids: CASSEAGTPNTGELFY.

This chain connects TRBV7-3 to TRBJ2-1, with a tentative D call TRBD1 (6 bases). CDR3 length: 14 amino acids. Trimming stripped 4 bases from V and 5 bases from J, with 12 bases between. Germline CDR1 reads SGHTA; CDR2 reads FQGTGA. The CDR3 reads CASSSHREDNEQFF. In nucleotides, the CDR3 is TGTGCCAGCAGCTCCCACAGGGAAGACAATGAGCAGTTCTTC.

This clonotype occurred many times. The rearrangement links TRBV3-1 to TRBJ1-5; D is undetermined. The CDR3 has 14 amino acids. Deletions cut 1 base from V and 2 bases from J, with 6 bases between. Germline CDR1 LGHDT, CDR2 YNNKEL (reference sequence). The CDR3 region is CASSQGWGNQPQHF. Written as DNA, the CDR3 is TGTGCCAGCAGCCAAGGATGGGGCAATCAGCCCCAGCATTTT.

This clonotype was seen only a few times. The chain recombines TRBV9 with TRBJ2-5, with a possible D match to TRBD1 (5 bases). Germline V CDR1 and CDR2: SGDLS, YYNGEE. Trimming removed 4 bases at V and 5 bases at J, with 15 bases between. The CDR3 contains 14 residues. The CDR3 nucleotides read TGTGCCAGCAGCCACCAGGGCGGAGACGAGACCCAGTACTTC. It codes for CASSHQGGDETQYF.

The CDR3 DNA reads as TGTGCCAGCAGTTTGGAGGGGGGCAACCTTCGAGGCGAGCAGTACTTC. Translation: CASSLEGGNLRGEQYF. V gene TRBV28 combines with J gene TRBJ2-7; either TRBD1 or TRBD2 may fit D (6 bases each). Germline V gene sequence: CDR1 MDHEN, CDR2 SYDVKM. CDR3 length: 16 amino acids. V dropped 3 bases and J dropped 6 bases, with 21 bases sitting between them. Combining the CDR3 with reference TRBV28 and TRBJ2-7 gives the whole variable domain DVKVTQSSRYLVKRTGEKVFLECVQDMDHENMFWYRQDPGLGLRLIYFSYDVKMKEKGDIPEGYSVSREKKERFSLILESASTNQTSMYLCASSLEGGNLRGEQYFGPGTRLTVT.

The chain links TRBV6-1 to TRBJ2-1; TRBD2 aligns across 8 bases. V was clipped by 6 bases and J by 7 bases; unmatched bases: 8. Germline V lookup: CDR1 MNHNS, CDR2 SASEGT. The CDR3 consists of 14 residues. The CDR3 nucleotides read TGTGCCAGCAGACCCCGGACTAGCCTGAATGAGCAGTTCTTC. Translation: CASRPRTSLNEQFF.